Following are 19 T cell receptor beta chains from one sample sequenced in a study of cytotoxic CD8 clonotypes in ibrutinib-treated CLL. The data were produced by immunoSEQ multiplex PCR, yet TCRdb's version contains in-frame clones alone and is incomplete. The table includes 300,000 or so clones, over 60% detected once. This specimen consisted of PBMCs, obtained after 36 months of ibrutinib treatment. These receptors came from a human donor with chronic lymphocytic leukemia.

This chain joins TRBV6-1 and TRBJ2-7; 11 bases match TRBD1. Germline loops: CDR1 MNHNS, CDR2 SASEGT. The CDR3 is 13 residues long. Losses at the gene ends were 9 bases for V and 2 bases for J; bases not matched to a gene: 3. The CDR3 nucleotides read TGTGCCAGTTGGACAGGGGGCACCTACGAGCAGTACTTC. It is translated as CASWTGGTYEQYF.

The chain recombines TRBV7-8 with TRBJ1-1; a weak D match, TRBD1 (5 bases). There are 16 residues in the CDR3. V was clipped by 5 bases and J by 1 base, with 17 bases between them. The germline CDR1 and CDR2 sequences are SGHVS and FQNEAQ. The CDR3 DNA reads TGTGCCAGCAGCCCGGGGCGAGGGACCGCGAACACTGAAGCTTTCTTT. Protein product: CASSPGRGTANTEAFF.

The rearrangement links TRBV2 to TRBJ2-7, with TRBD1 as a possible D gene (6 bases). V shed 4 bases and J shed 0 bases, with 10 bases lying between them. In germline, CDR1 is SNHLY, CDR2 FYNNEI. The CDR3 consists of 14 residues. The CDR3 loop is CASSVDRSSYEQYF. For the CDR3, the DNA is TGTGCCAGCAGTGTGGACAGAAGCTCCTACGAGCAGTACTTC.

The V gene is TRBV6-5, the J gene TRBJ1-1; no definite D call. Between the trimmed V and J ends, which lost 0 bases and 4 bases, there was a span of 12 bases. Germline V lookup: CDR1 MNHEY, CDR2 SVGAGI. This CDR3 is 15 amino acids long. The CDR3 DNA sequence: TGTGCCAGCAGTTACTCGACATTCTTGGCCACTGAAGCTTTCTTT. Translating it yields CASSYSTFLATEAFF.

The chain recombines TRBV19 with TRBJ2-3; a weak D match, TRBD2 (6 bases). Germline V gene data show CDR1 as LNHDA and CDR2 as SQIVND (reference sequence). The V and J ends lost 8 bases and 0 bases respectively, with 15 bases between them. The CDR3 sequence is 15 residues long. The CDR3 here is CASAEDYLSTDTQYF. The CDR3 region has the DNA TGTGCCAGTGCTGAGGACTACCTAAGCACAGATACGCAGTATTTT.

This clone was seen more than once but under ten times. This chain links TRBV7-8 with TRBJ1-5, with D tentatively TRBD1 (5 bases). Trimming took 5 bases from V and 0 from J, leaving 11 bases between them. CDR1 SGHVS and CDR2 FQNEAQ come from the germline V gene. This CDR3 region has 15 residues. The CDR3 nucleotides are TGTGCCAGCAGCCGGACAAGGATTAGCAATCAGCCCCAGCATTTT. It codes for CASSRTRISNQPQHF.

This rearrangement joins TRBV9 to TRBJ2-5; D is undetermined. Germline V CDR1 and CDR2: SGDLS, YYNGEE. With 0 bases removed from V and 3 bases from J, the gap between germline ends came to 9 bases. This CDR3 spans 14 amino acids. CDR3 residues: CASSVGTAKETQYF. The DNA for the CDR3 is TGTGCCAGCAGCGTAGGGACGGCTAAAGAGACCCAGTACTTC.

The genes are TRBV5-8 and TRBJ1-6, with 8 bases matching TRBD1. The CDR3 extends over 14 amino acids. Looked up from germline, CDR1 is SGHTS and CDR2 is YDEGEE. Trimming took 5 bases from V and 9 from J; bases not matched to a gene: 7. The chain's CDR3 is CASSIRGQFSPLHF. The CDR3 DNA reads TGTGCCAGCAGTATCAGGGGGCAGTTTTCACCCCTCCACTTT.

V gene TRBV5-1 combines with J gene TRBJ2-1; 8 nucleotides align to TRBD1. The trim removed 4 bases at V and 13 bases at J, leaving 10 bases unmatched. Germline CDR1 is SGHRS and CDR2 is YFSETQ. CDR3 size: 13 residues. Here the CDR3 DNA reads TGCGCCAGCAGCACCTGGACAGGGCTCTTCCAGTTCTTC. It specifies CASSTWTGLFQFF.

This chain joins TRBV7-8 and TRBJ2-7; tentative D call: TRBD1 (6 bases). Deletions cut 1 base from V and 4 bases from J, with 14 bases between. This CDR3 is 15 amino acids long. The germline CDR1 and CDR2 sequences are SGHVS and FQNEAQ. The CDR3 protein is CASSLETGWGYEQYF. CDR3 nucleotide sequence: TGTGCCAGCAGCTTAGAAACAGGGTGGGGTTACGAGCAGTACTTC.

This clone was counted only a few times. The gene calls are TRBV6-5 and TRBJ1-5; a possible D gene is TRBD1 (6 bases). The germline gives CDR1 MNHEY, CDR2 SVGAGI. V was pared by 8 bases and J by 4 bases, with 9 bases between. The CDR3 has 12 amino acids. CDR3 residues: CASWGQNQPQHF. CDR3 bases: TGTGCCAGCTGGGGGCAGAATCAGCCCCAGCATTTT.

In this sample, this clone turned up a few times. The genes are TRBV7-2 and TRBJ2-7; D is ambiguous. Trimming took 0 bases from V and 2 from J, leaving 5 bases between them. Germline V gene lookup returns CDR1 SGHTA and CDR2 FQGNSA. The CDR3 extends over 13 amino acids. The CDR3 bases are TGTGCCAGCAGCTTAGCTGCAGCCTACGAGCAGTACTTC. Translated: CASSLAAAYEQYF.

The rearrangement uses TRBV7-6 and TRBJ2-7; possible D gene TRBD2, 6 bases. Trimming removed 4 bases at V and 1 base at J, with 8 bases between. The CDR3 covers 13 residues. CDR1 is SGHVS and CDR2 is FNYEAQ in the germline V gene. The CDR3 nucleotides read TGTGCCAGCAGCTCGGGACTTTCCTACGAGCAGTACTTC. Its translation: CASSSGLSYEQYF.

In this sample, this clone turned up once. The CDR3 DNA is TGCGCCAGCGGGACAGGTGCCACTGAAGCTTTCTTT. Protein product: CASGTGATEAFF. The chain couples TRBV10-2 to TRBJ1-1; 8 nucleotides agree with TRBD1. Trimming at V came to 8 bases and at J to 4 bases, leaving 3 bases not matched to a gene. This CDR3 is built from 12 residues. Looked up from germline, CDR1 is WSHSY and CDR2 is SAAADI.

The chain couples TRBV23-1 to TRBJ2-3, with D perhaps TRBD2 (5 bases). TRBV23-1 is labeled an ORF, and its function is uncertain. The CDR3 sequence is 17 residues long. The V gene lost 6 bases and the J gene lost 3 bases, with 22 bases spanning the gap. The CDR3: CASSIVPQFPGTDTQYF. In DNA, the CDR3 is TGCGCCAGCAGCATCGTCCCACAGTTCCCGGGGACAGATACGCAGTATTTT.

This clone occurred a few times. The chain recombines TRBV10-1 with TRBJ2-7; 7 bases line up with TRBD1. Germline V lookup: CDR1 WNHNN, CDR2 SYGVQD (reference sequence). V lost 3 bases, J lost 2 bases, and 7 bases stayed unmatched. CDR3 length equals 15 residues. CDR3 in DNA: TGCGCCAGCAGTGACCCCCGGACAGGAACCTACGAGCAGTACTTC. Translating gives CASSDPRTGTYEQYF.

This chain uses TRBV18 with TRBJ2-1; 7 bases are a match to TRBD2. V was clipped by 3 bases and J by 2 bases; unmatched bases: 7. Looked up from germline, CDR1 is KGHSH and CDR2 is LQKENI. The CDR3 totals 16 residues. Here the CDR3 DNA reads TGTGCCAGCTCACCCCCCGGCGGGAGCGCCTACAATGAGCAGTTCTTC. The encoded protein is CASSPPGGSAYNEQFF.

The chain joins TRBV4-1 to TRBJ1-2; D gene ambiguous. The CDR3 loop spans 15 amino acids. Germline-derived CDR1 and CDR2 are MGHRA and YSYEKL. V was pared by 1 base and J by 4 bases, with 13 bases between. CDR3 in DNA: TGCGCCAGCAGCCAAGTCGGGCCAGGAGGCTATGGCTACACCTTC. This encodes CASSQVGPGGYGYTF.

This clone has more than one count but fewer than ten. This chain uses TRBV18 with TRBJ2-7, with 7 bases aligning to TRBD1. Germline CDR1 is KGHSH and CDR2 is LQKENI. V gave up 4 bases and J gave up 5 bases; unmatched junction bases: 2. This CDR3 has 12 amino acids. For the CDR3, the DNA is TGTGCCAGCTCACAGACAGGGAACGAGCAGTACTTC. This sequence encodes CASSQTGNEQYF.